The 24 T cell receptor beta chains in this list originate from one sample, sequenced in a study of blood T cell repertoires in COVID-19. The protocol was immunoSEQ multiplex PCR, while the TCRdb copy is restricted to in-frame clones and leaves out a portion. This repertoire shows fewer than 150,000 clones, around 76% found once; its top ten account for approximately 10%. Sequenced sample: peripheral blood. The source of these receptors is a human donor in a cohort sampled during active COVID-19.

The chain is built from TRBV12-3 or TRBV12-4 and TRBJ2-5, with D possibly TRBD2 on 5 matching bases. The CDR3 loop spans 12 amino acids. Trimming removed 3 bases from V and 6 bases from J, with 8 bases in between. The CDR3 bases are TGTGCCAGCAGTTTTGAGGGTCAGACCCAGTACTTC. Protein: CASSFEGQTQYF.

The chain combines TRBV15 with TRBJ1-3, with 9 bases matching TRBD1. The CDR3 is made up of 16 amino acids. The germline V gene has CDR1 LNHNV and CDR2 YYDKDF (reference sequence). The trim removed 2 bases at V and 1 base at J, leaving 3 bases unmatched. CDR3 DNA sequence: TGTGCCACCAGCAGATTGGACAGGGGTTCTGGAAACACCATATATTTT. Its protein is CATSRLDRGSGNTIYF. Filled out from reference TRBV15 and TRBJ1-3, the complete variable domain reads DAMVIQNPRYQVTQFGKPVTLSCSQTLNHNVMYWYQQKSSQAPKLLFHYYDKDFNNEADTPDNFQSRRPNTSFCFLDIRSPGLGDTAMYLCATSRLDRGSGNTIYFGEGSWLTVV.

This clone was observed once. This sequence joins TRBV28 and TRBJ1-5; D perhaps matches TRBD1 (6 bases). CDR3 length: 14 residues. The ends were cut back, 7 bases at V and 0 bases at J, with 10 bases in the middle. CDR1 MDHEN and CDR2 SYDVKM come from the germline V gene. The CDR3 bases are TGTGCCAGCAAGGGACAAAATAGCAATCAGCCCCAGCATTTT. The encoded protein is CASKGQNSNQPQHF.

The chain uses TRBV6-6 and TRBJ1-1; 8 bases agree with TRBD1. This CDR3 is 13 amino acids long. V trimming: 7 bases; J trimming: 7 bases; junction bases outside the gene matches: 8. CDR1 and CDR2 from the germline V gene are MNHNY and SVGAGI (reference sequence). The CDR3 loop reads CASTRTGPYEAFF. The CDR3 DNA is TGTGCCAGCACCAGGACAGGGCCATATGAAGCTTTCTTT.

The sample holds one count of this clone. The chain employs TRBV7-9 and TRBJ1-1, with no clear D. The CDR3 length is 14 residues. Trimming pared 5 bases from V and 0 bases from J, leaving 10 bases between. In germline, CDR1 is SEHNR, CDR2 FQNEAQ (reference sequence). The CDR3 DNA is TGTGCCAGCAGCCTAGACACAGTGAACACTGAAGCTTTCTTT. It encodes CASSLDTVNTEAFF.

V usage is TRBV7-8 and J usage is TRBJ1-6, with D unclear. Deletions cut 3 bases from V and 14 bases from J, with 14 bases between. CDR1 SGHVS and CDR2 FQNEAQ come from the germline V gene. CDR3 size: 13 residues. The CDR3 DNA sequence: TGTGCCAGCAGCTTCGCAGGAATGAGATCCCTCCACTTT. It codes for CASSFAGMRSLHF. Using reference TRBV7-8 and TRBJ1-6 for the parts outside the CDR3, the full variable domain is GAGVSQSPRYKVAKRGQDVALRCDPISGHVSLFWYQQALGQGPEFLTYFQNEAQLDKSGLPSDRFFAERPEGSVSTLKIQRTQQEDSAVYLCASSFAGMRSLHFGNGTRLTVT.

This clone was seen a few times. This chain links TRBV3-1 (or the pseudogene TRBV3-2) with TRBJ2-7; 8 bases map to TRBD1. V shed 4 bases and J 1 base; nucleotides not matched to a gene: 12. There are 17 residues in the CDR3. From germline, CDR1 is LGHDT and CDR2 YNNKEL (reference sequence). CDR3 protein: CASSLGQGARRSYEQYF. Here the CDR3 DNA reads TGTGCCAGCAGCCTCGGGCAGGGGGCGAGGAGGTCCTACGAGCAGTACTTC.

The chain has TRBV30 and TRBJ2-6; no definite D call. With 5 bases removed from V and 4 bases from J, the gap between germline ends came to 12 bases. Germline V gives CDR1 GTSNPN, CDR2 SVGIG (reference sequence). CDR3 size: 14 residues. The CDR3 protein is CAWAYLAGANVLTF. As DNA, the CDR3 is TGTGCCTGGGCATACCTCGCGGGGGCCAACGTCCTGACTTTC.

The V gene is TRBV7-9, the J gene TRBJ2-7, with D possibly matching TRBD2 (6 bases). Germline assignment: CDR1 SEHNR and CDR2 FQNEAQ (reference sequence). V was pared by 5 bases and J by 2 bases, with 13 bases between. This CDR3 has 14 residues. CDR3 residues: CASSPGVGAYEQYF. The CDR3 DNA follows: TGTGCCAGCAGCCCGGGGGTTGGGGCCTACGAGCAGTACTTC.

The chain is built from TRBV13 and TRBJ1-2, with TRBD1 matching 12 bases. Unmatched junction bases numbered 11, after V lost 3 bases and J lost 6 bases. Germline V gives CDR1 PRHDT, CDR2 FYEKMQ (reference sequence). This CDR3 has 17 residues. In DNA form, the CDR3 reads TGTGCCAGCAGCTTGGCCGGGACAGGGGGCGCTTTGGATGGCTACACCTTC. Residues: CASSLAGTGGALDGYTF.

The chain carries TRBV2 and TRBJ1-5; TRBD1 agrees at 9 bases. CDR3 length: 16 amino acids. J was trimmed by 0 bases and V by 5 bases; bases with no gene match: 5. Germline values: CDR1 SNHLY, CDR2 FYNNEI. The CDR3 nucleotides are TGTGCCAGCAGTATAGGGACAGGGAATAGCAATCAGCCCCAGCATTTT. Its translation is CASSIGTGNSNQPQHF. The entire variable domain, with the rest obtained from reference TRBV2 and TRBJ1-5, is as follows: EPEVTQTPSHQVTQMGQEVILRCVPISNHLYFYWYRQILGQKVEFLVSFYNNEISEKSEIFDDQFSVERPDGSNFTLKIRSTKLEDSAMYFCASSIGTGNSNQPQHFGDGTRLSIL.

The chain joins TRBV3-1 (or the pseudogene TRBV3-2) to TRBJ1-1; D unresolved. The germline gives CDR1 LGHDT, CDR2 YNNKEL (reference sequence). V lost 4 bases to trimming and J lost 0 bases, with 12 bases between them. The CDR3 is made up of 15 amino acids. As DNA, the CDR3 is TGTGCCAGCAGCCCCGGGAGTGGTATGAACACTGAAGCTTTCTTT. Translated, it gives CASSPGSGMNTEAFF.

The chain recombines TRBV6-5 with TRBJ2-1; 9 bases map to TRBD2. CDR3 size: 15 residues. J was trimmed by 3 bases and V by 4 bases; bases with no gene match: 4. Germline V gene lookup returns CDR1 MNHEY and CDR2 SVGAGI. The CDR3 reads CASSLIAGDYNEQFF. The CDR3 coding sequence is TGTGCCAGCAGTTTAATAGCGGGGGACTACAATGAGCAGTTCTTC.

This chain links TRBV29-1 with TRBJ1-2; D gene unclear. The V end was cut by 0 bases, the J end by 1 base, with 12 bases between. CDR1 is SQVTM and CDR2 is ANQGSEA in the germline V gene. The CDR3 runs to 15 residues. The CDR3 region is CSVEDWVQSNYGYTF. The CDR3 nucleotides read TGCAGCGTTGAAGATTGGGTACAGAGTAACTATGGCTACACCTTC.

The rearrangement joins TRBV6-5 to TRBJ1-3; D possibly corresponds to TRBD1 (5 bases). Between the trimmed V and J ends, which lost 2 bases and 6 bases, there was a span of 14 bases. Germline V CDR1 and CDR2: MNHEY, SVGAGI. This CDR3 comprises 15 residues. The DNA for the CDR3 is TGTGCCAGCAGTTACGGGCAGGGAGGAGTAAACACCATATATTTT. It specifies CASSYGQGGVNTIYF.

This clone was picked up a small number of times. This chain connects TRBV5-1 to TRBJ1-5; D gene unclear. There are 14 residues in the CDR3. Trimming took 2 bases from V and 3 from J, leaving 9 bases between them. Germline values: CDR1 SGHRS, CDR2 YFSETQ. The CDR3 DNA follows: TGCGCCAGCAGCTTAGAGGGTCTCAATCAGCCCCAGCATTTT. Translated, it gives CASSLEGLNQPQHF.

This clone was seen more than once but under ten times. The rearrangement joins TRBV18 to TRBJ2-7; the D is unclear. Germline loops: CDR1 KGHSH, CDR2 LQKENI. This CDR3 has 13 residues. Trimming stripped 1 base from V and 1 base from J, with 5 bases between. The CDR3 region has the DNA TGTGCCAGCTCACCACAGCCGTCCTACGAGCAGTACTTC. This encodes CASSPQPSYEQYF.

The chain combines TRBV7-8 with TRBJ2-1; perhaps TRBD1 as D (5 bases). Germline V lookup: CDR1 SGHVS, CDR2 FQNEAQ. Trimming pared 5 bases from V and 5 bases from J, leaving 19 bases between. The CDR3 length is 16 residues. The CDR3 region has the DNA TGTGCCAGCAGCCCCAGGGTAGGAGTCACCCACAATGAGCAGTTCTTC. This gives the protein CASSPRVGVTHNEQFF. Complete variable domain (other parts from reference TRBV7-8 and TRBJ2-1): GAGVSQSPRYKVAKRGQDVALRCDPISGHVSLFWYQQALGQGPEFLTYFQNEAQLDKSGLPSDRFFAERPEGSVSTLKIQRTQQEDSAVYLCASSPRVGVTHNEQFFGPGTRLTVL.

In this sample, this clone turned up a few times. As DNA, the CDR3 is TGCGCCAGCAGCGATCCGAAGTTCGGTGAGAGCACAGATACGCAGTATTTT. It translates to CASSDPKFGESTDTQYF. The chain couples TRBV5-1 to TRBJ2-3, with D hard to call. V dropped 4 bases and J dropped 0 bases, with 18 bases sitting between them. CDR1 and CDR2 from the germline V gene are SGHRS and YFSETQ. This CDR3 has 17 amino acids.

The J gene is TRBJ2-2, the V gene TRBV29-1, with 9 bases fitting TRBD2. There are 14 residues in the CDR3. Germline CDR1 reads SQVTM; CDR2 reads ANQGSEA. V lost 5 bases, J lost 7 bases, and 8 bases stayed unmatched. The CDR3: CSVPIAGDDGELFF. Written as DNA, the CDR3 is TGCAGCGTTCCGATAGCGGGGGATGACGGGGAGCTGTTTTTT.

V gene TRBV11-2 combines with J gene TRBJ1-1; 7 positions agree with TRBD1. The CDR3 has 13 amino acids. Germline V gives CDR1 SGHAT, CDR2 FQNNGV. V lost 6 bases to trimming and J lost 4 bases; unmatched junction nucleotides: 5. CDR3: CASSIGTATEAFF. CDR3 bases: TGTGCCAGCAGTATTGGGACAGCCACTGAAGCTTTCTTT.

The sample holds a few counts of this clone. J is TRBJ1-1 and V is TRBV10-2; D unresolved. Trimming took 3 bases from V and 4 from J, leaving 12 bases between them. Germline V gene lookup returns CDR1 WSHSY and CDR2 SAAADI. This CDR3 has 14 amino acids. The DNA for the CDR3 is TGCGCCAGCAGTGATTCACGGAGTGGCACTGAAGCTTTCTTT. Protein sequence: CASSDSRSGTEAFF.

This clone was counted a few times. J is TRBJ1-1 and V is TRBV5-8; 8 bases are shared with TRBD1. Germline V gene sequence: CDR1 SGHTS, CDR2 YDEGEE. CDR3 size: 15 residues. The junction had 8 bases not matched to a gene; V was cut back by 3 bases and J by 4 bases. CDR3 in DNA: TGTGCCAGCAGCTGGCCAGGGGGCTCGGGCACTGAAGCTTTCTTT. Encoded protein: CASSWPGGSGTEAFF.

This rearrangement joins TRBV21-1 to TRBJ2-3; the tabulated D call, TRBD1, remains unverified against the DNA. TRBV21-1 is classified as a pseudogene. CDR3 length: 16 amino acids. The CDR3 nucleotides read TGTGCCAGAGTAAGGGGGCCTAGTCCCTTTGGAGATACGCAGTATTTT. Translated: CARVRGPSPFGDTQYF.